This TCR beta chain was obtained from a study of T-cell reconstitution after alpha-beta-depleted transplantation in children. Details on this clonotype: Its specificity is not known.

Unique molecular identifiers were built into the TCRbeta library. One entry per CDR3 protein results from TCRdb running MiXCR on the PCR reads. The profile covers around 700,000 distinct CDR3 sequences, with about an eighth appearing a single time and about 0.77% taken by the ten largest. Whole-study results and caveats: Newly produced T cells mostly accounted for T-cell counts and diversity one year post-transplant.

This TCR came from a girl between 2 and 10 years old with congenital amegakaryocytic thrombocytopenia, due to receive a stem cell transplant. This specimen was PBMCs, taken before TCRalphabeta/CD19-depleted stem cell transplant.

DNA for the CDR3: TGTGCCAGCAGCCGAGGAGAGGGGCAGTTCTTC. It is translated as CASSRGEGQFF. The chain has TRBV7-2 and TRBJ2-1; possibly TRBD2 for D (5 bases). CDR1 is SGHTA and CDR2 is FQGNSA in the germline V gene. There are 11 residues in the CDR3. V was trimmed by 5 bases and J by 12 bases, leaving 11 bases between them.